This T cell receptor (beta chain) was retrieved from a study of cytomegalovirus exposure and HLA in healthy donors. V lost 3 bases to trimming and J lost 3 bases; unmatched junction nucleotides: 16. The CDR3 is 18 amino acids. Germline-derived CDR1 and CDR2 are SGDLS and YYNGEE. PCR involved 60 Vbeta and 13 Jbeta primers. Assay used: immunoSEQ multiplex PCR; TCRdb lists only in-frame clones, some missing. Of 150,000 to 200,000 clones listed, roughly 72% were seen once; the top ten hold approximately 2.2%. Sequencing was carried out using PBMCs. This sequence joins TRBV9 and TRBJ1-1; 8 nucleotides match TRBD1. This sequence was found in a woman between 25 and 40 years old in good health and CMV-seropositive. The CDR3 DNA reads TGTGCCAGCAGCGAACACTCCCCAGGGGGCCAGCCGTACACTGAAGCTTTCTTT. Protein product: CASSEHSPGGQPYTEAFF.